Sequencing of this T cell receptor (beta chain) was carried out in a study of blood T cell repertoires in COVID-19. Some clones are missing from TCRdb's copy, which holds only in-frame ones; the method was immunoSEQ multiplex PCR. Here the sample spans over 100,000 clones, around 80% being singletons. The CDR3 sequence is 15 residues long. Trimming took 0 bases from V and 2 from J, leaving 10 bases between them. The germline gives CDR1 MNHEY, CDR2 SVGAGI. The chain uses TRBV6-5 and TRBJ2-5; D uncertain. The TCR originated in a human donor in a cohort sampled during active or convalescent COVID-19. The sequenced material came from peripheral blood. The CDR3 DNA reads TGTGCCAGCAGTTACTCATTGAGGCGGCAAGAGACCCAGTACTTC. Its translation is CASSYSLRRQETQYF.